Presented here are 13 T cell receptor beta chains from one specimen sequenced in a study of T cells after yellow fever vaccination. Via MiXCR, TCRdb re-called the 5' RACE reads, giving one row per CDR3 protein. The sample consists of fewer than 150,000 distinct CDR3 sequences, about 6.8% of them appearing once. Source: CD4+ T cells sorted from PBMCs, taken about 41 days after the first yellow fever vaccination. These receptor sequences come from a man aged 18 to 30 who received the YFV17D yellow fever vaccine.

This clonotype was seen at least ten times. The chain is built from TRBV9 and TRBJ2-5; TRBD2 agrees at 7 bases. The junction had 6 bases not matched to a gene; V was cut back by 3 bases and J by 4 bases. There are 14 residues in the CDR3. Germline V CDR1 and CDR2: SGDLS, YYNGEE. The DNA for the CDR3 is TGTGCCAGCAGCGGGACCGGGGGGAGAGAGACCCAGTACTTC. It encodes CASSGTGGRETQYF. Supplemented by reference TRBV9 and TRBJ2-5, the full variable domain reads DSGVTQTPKHLITATGQRVTLRCSPRSGDLSVYWYQQSLDQGLQFLIQYYNGEERAKGNILERFSAQQFPDLHSELNLSSLELGDSALYFCASSGTGGRETQYFGPGTRLLVL.

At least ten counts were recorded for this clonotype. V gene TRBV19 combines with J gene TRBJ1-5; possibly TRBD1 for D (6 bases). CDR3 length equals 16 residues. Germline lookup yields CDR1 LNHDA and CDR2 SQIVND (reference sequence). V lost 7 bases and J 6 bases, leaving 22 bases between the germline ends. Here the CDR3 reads CASTPRRGGRGQPQHF. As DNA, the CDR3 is TGTGCCAGTACCCCACGGCGCGGGGGGCGAGGTCAGCCCCAGCATTTT.

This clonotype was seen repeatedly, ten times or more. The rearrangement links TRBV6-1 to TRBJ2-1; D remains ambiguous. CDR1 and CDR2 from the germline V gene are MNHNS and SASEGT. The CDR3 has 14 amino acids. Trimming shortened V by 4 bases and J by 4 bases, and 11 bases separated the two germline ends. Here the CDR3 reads CASSGTASYNEQFF. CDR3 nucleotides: TGTGCCAGCAGTGGCACAGCTAGTTACAATGAGCAGTTCTTC.

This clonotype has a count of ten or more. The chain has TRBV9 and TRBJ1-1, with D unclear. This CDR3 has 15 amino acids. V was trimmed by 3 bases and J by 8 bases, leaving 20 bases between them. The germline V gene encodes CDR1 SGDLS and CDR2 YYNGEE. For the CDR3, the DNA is TGTGCCAGCAGCGCCCTCCCTTCCCCCCGGCTCGAAGCTTTCTTT. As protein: CASSALPSPRLEAFF.

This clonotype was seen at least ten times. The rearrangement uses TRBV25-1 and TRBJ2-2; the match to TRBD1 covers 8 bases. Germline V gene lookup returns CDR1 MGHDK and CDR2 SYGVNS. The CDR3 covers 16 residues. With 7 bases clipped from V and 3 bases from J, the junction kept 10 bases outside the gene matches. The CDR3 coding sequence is TGTGCCAGCAACATGGACAGGGCTGAGGACACCGGGGAGCTGTTTTTT. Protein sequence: CASNMDRAEDTGELFF. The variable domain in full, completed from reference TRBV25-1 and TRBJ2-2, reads EADIYQTPRYLVIGTGKKITLECSQTMGHDKMYWYQQDPGMELHLIHYSYGVNSTEKGDLSSESTVSRIRTEHFPLTLESARPSHTSQYLCASNMDRAEDTGELFFGEGSRLTVL.

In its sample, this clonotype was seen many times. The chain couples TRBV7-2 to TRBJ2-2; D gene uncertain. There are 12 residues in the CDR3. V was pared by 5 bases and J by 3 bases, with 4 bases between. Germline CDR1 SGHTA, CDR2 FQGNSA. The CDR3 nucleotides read TGTGCCAGCAGCCCCTACACCGGGGAGCTGTTTTTT. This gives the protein CASSPYTGELFF.

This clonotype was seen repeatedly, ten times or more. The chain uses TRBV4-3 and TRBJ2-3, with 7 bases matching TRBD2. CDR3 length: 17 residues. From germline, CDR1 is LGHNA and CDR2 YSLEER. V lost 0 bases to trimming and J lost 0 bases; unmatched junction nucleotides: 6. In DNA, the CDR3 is TGCGCCAGCAGCCAAGATTTTGAGCGGGGAAGCACAGATACGCAGTATTTT. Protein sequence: CASSQDFERGSTDTQYF.

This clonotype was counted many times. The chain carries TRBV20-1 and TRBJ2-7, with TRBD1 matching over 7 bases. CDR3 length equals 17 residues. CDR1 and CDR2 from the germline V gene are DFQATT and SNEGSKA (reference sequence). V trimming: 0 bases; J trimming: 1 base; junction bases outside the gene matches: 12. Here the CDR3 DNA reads TGCAGTGCTAGAGATCCGACGGGGACAGCGGTATCCTACGAGCAGTACTTC. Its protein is CSARDPTGTAVSYEQYF.

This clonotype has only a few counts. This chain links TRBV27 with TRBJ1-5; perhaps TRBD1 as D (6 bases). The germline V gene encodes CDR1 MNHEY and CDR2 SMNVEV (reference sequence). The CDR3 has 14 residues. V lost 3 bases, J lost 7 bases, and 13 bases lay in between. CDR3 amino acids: CASSFGGYDQPQHF. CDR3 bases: TGTGCCAGCAGTTTTGGGGGCTACGACCAGCCCCAGCATTTT.

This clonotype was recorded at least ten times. For the CDR3, the DNA is TGTGCCAGCAGCCCCCAAAGTTCTATGGGCTATGGCTACACCTTC. This translates into CASSPQSSMGYGYTF. The chain couples TRBV9 to TRBJ1-2; D gene uncertain. The germline V gene encodes CDR1 SGDLS and CDR2 YYNGEE. The V end was cut by 4 bases, the J end by 4 bases, with 17 bases between. CDR3 size: 15 residues.

The CDR3 DNA follows: TGCAGTGCTAGAAGTGGGACAGGGGCCGGGGAGCTGTTTTTT. Its translation: CSARSGTGAGELFF. The chain joins TRBV20-1 to TRBJ2-2; 10 nucleotides agree with TRBD1. This CDR3 is built from 14 residues. V was clipped by 2 bases and J by 6 bases; unmatched bases: 3. Germline V gene data show CDR1 as DFQATT and CDR2 as SNEGSKA (reference sequence).

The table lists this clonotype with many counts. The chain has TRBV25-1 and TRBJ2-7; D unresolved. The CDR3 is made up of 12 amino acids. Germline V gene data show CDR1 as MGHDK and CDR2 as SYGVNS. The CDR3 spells CATAQEPYEQYV. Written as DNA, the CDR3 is TGTGCGACGGCGCAGGAGCCCTACGAGCAGTACGTC.

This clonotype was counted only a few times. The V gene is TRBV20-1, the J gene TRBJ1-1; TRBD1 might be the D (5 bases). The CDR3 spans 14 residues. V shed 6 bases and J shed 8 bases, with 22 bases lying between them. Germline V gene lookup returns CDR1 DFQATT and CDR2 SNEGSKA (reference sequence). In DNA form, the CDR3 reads TGCAGTGCACGTCCCTACGCGGGGGGGGTCGAAGCTTTCTTT. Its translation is CSARPYAGGVEAFF.